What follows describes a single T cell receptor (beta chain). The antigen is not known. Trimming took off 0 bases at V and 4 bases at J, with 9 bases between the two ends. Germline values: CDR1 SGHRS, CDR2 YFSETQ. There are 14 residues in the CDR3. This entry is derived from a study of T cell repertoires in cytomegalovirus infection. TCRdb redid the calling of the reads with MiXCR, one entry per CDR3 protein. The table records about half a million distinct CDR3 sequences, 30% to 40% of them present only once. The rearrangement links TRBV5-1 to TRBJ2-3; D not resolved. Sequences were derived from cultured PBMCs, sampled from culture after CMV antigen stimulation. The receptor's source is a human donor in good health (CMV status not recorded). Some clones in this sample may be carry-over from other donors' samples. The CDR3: CASSLGRVADTQYF. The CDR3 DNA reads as TGCGCCAGCAGCTTGGGTAGGGTCGCAGATACGCAGTATTTT.